The clone carrying this T cell receptor (beta chain) has a handful of counts. This sample is part of a study of neoadjuvant anti-PD-1 for oral cavity cancer. Most PBMC samples had approximately 500 ng input DNA in six replicates. Clones were read by immunoSEQ multiplex PCR, and TCRdb kept only the in-frame ones, dropping some. The data show about 13,000 clones, roughly 70% seen once. CDR3 length: 15 residues. Germline V lookup: CDR1 MNHEY, CDR2 SMNVEV (reference sequence). Trimming shortened V by 6 bases and J by 1 base, and 10 bases separated the two germline ends. The chain uses TRBV27 and TRBJ2-6, with unresolved D. This clonotype was obtained from a person aged 40 to 85 with oral cavity squamous cell carcinoma. The sample consisted of PBMCs, taken before nivolumab (anti-PD-1) treatment. Here the CDR3 reads CASSSIRSGANVLTF. The CDR3, as DNA: TGTGCCAGCAGCTCAATCAGATCTGGGGCCAACGTCCTGACTTTC.